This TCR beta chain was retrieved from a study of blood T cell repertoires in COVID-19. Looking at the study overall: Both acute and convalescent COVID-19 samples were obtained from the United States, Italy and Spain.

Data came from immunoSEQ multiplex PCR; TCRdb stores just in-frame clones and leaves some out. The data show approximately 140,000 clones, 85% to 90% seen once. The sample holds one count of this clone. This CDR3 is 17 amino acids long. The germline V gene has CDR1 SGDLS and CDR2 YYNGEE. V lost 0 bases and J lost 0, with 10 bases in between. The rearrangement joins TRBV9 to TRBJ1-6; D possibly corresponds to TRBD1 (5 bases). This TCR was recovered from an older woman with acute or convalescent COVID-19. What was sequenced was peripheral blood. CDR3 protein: CASSVGTGLSYNSPLHF. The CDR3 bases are TGTGCCAGCAGCGTAGGAACAGGTCTCTCCTATAATTCACCCCTCCACTTT.